This T cell receptor beta chain was sequenced for a study of cytomegalovirus exposure and HLA in healthy donors. Germline V gene lookup returns CDR1 SEHNR and CDR2 FQNEAQ (reference sequence). J lost 7 bases, V lost 4 bases, and 7 bases had no gene match. The CDR3 is 14 residues long. About this clone itself: What it binds is not known.

PCR primers comprised 60 Vbeta and 13 Jbeta primers. TCRdb's copy holds only in-frame clones and misses some; the assay was immunoSEQ multiplex PCR. The data show 100,000 or so clones, with roughly 78% seen just once and approximately 4.2% held by the top ten. Study results and limitations: Rare sequences made up most TCRs, while some public TCRs were found in many donors.

Material: PBMCs. J is TRBJ2-7 and V is TRBV7-9, with 10 positions matching TRBD1. This TCR came from a woman between 35 and 50 years old in good health and CMV-seropositive. The CDR3 DNA is TGTGCCAGCAGCTCGATCCCGGGACAGGGGGAGCAGTACTTC. As protein: CASSSIPGQGEQYF.